This T cell receptor beta chain comes out of a study of human T cells and chemical hapten exposure. TCRdb analysed the RACE reads with MiXCR anew, one entry per CDR3 protein. This sample has about 100,000 distinct CDR3 sequences, with roughly an eighth found just once. V was cut by 0 bases and J by 6 bases, with 5 bases left in between. CDR3 size: 12 residues. The V gene's germline CDR1 is SGDLS and CDR2 YYNGEE. Time point described: patch test 2, 6 weeks after DPC sensitization. As to treatment: therapeutic diphenylcyclopropenone sensitization with weekly scalp DPC. The receptor was derived from a woman in her thirties or forties with alopecia areata. Some clones in this sample may be carry-over from other donors' samples. Source: whole blood, taken in connection with sensitization to the hapten diphenylcyclopropenone (DPC). V and J are TRBV9 and TRBJ2-3; unclear D gene. Here the CDR3 DNA reads TGTGCCAGCAGCGTAGCGGGCGATACGCAGTATTTT. It translates to CASSVAGDTQYF.